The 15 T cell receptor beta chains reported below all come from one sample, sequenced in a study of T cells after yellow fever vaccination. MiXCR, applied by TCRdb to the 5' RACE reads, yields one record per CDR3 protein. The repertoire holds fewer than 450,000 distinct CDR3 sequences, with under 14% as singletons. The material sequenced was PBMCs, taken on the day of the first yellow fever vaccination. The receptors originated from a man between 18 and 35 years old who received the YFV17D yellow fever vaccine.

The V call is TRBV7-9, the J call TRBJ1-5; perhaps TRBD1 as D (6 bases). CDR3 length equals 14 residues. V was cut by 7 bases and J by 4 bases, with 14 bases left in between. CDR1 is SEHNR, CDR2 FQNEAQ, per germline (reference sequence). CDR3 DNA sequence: TGTGCCAGCAACTATTCCAGGGGTAATCAGCCCCAGCATTTT. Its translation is CASNYSRGNQPQHF.

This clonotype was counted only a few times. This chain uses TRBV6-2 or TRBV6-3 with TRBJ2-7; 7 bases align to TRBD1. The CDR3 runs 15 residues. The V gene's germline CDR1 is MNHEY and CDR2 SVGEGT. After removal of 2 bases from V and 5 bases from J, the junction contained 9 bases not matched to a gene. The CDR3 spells CASSYVLGQADEQYF. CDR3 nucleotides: TGTGCCAGCAGTTACGTTCTAGGACAGGCCGACGAGCAGTACTTC.

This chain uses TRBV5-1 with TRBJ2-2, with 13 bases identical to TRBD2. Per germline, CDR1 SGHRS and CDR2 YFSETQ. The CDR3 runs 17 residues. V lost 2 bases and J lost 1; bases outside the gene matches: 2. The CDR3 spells CASSLWTSGGNTGELFF. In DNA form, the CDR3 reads TGCGCCAGCAGCTTATGGACTAGCGGGGGGAACACCGGGGAGCTGTTTTTT. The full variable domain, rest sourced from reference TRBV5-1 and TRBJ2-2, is KAGVTQTPRYLIKTRGQQVTLSCSPISGHRSVSWYQQTPGQGLQFLFEYFSETQRNKGNFPGRFSGRQFSNSRSEMNVSTLELGDSALYLCASSLWTSGGNTGELFFGEGSRLTVL.

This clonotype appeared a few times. The CDR3 sequence is CASSQEQGAITEAFF. CDR3 bases: TGCGCCAGCAGCCAAGAGCAGGGGGCCATCACTGAAGCTTTCTTT. V usage is TRBV4-3 and J usage is TRBJ1-1; TRBD1 aligns across 8 bases. This CDR3 has 15 amino acids. The germline V gene encodes CDR1 LGHNA and CDR2 YSLEER. J was trimmed by 4 bases and V by 0 bases; bases with no gene match: 4.

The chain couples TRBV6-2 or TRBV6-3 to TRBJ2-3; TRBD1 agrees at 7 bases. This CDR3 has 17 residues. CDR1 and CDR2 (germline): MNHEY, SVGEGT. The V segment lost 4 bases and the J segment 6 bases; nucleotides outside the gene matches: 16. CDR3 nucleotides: TGTGCCAGCAGTTTCCCCTCTGGGACAGCCTCAAGGGATACGCAGTATTTT. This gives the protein CASSFPSGTASRDTQYF.

The CDR3 DNA follows: TGTGCCAGCAGCTTAGCGCGACAGGCTGTGGCCAACGTCCTGACTTTC. Its translation: CASSLARQAVANVLTF. This chain links TRBV7-2 with TRBJ2-6; possibly TRBD1 for D (6 bases). V was cut by 0 bases and J by 6 bases, with 12 bases left in between. The length of the CDR3 is 16 residues. CDR1 SGHTA and CDR2 FQGNSA come from the germline V gene.

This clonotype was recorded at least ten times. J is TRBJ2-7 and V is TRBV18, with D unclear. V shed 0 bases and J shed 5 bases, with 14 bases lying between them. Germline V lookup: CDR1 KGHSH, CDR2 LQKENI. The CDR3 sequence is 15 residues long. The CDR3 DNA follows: TGTGCCAGCTCACCACCGGCGTGGGGTTCCGACGAGCAGTACTTC. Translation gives CASSPPAWGSDEQYF. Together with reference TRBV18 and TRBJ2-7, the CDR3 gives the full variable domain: NAGVMQNPRHLVRRRGQEARLRCSPMKGHSHVYWYRQLPEEGLKFMVYLQKENIIDESGMPKERFSAEFPKEGPSILRIQQVVRGDSAAYFCASSPPAWGSDEQYFGPGTRLTVT.

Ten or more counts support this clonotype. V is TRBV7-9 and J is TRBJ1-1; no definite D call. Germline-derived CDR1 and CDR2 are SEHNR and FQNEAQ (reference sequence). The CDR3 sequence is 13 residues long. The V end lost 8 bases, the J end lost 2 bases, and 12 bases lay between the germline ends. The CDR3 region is CASSSQANTEAFF. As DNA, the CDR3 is TGTGCCAGCTCATCCCAGGCCAACACTGAAGCTTTCTTT.

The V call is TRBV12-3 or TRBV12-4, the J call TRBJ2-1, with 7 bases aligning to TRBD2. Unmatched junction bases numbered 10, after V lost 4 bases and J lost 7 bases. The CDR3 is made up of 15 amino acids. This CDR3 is CASSWGGSGENEQFF. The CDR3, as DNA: TGTGCCAGCAGTTGGGGGGGGAGCGGGGAAAATGAGCAGTTCTTC.

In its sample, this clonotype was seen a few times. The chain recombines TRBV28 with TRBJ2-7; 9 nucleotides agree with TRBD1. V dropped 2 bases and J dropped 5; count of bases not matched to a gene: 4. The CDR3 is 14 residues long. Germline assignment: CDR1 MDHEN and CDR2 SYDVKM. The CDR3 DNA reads TGTGCCAGCAGTTTAGGGGACAGGGACCACGAGCAGTACGTC. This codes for CASSLGDRDHEQYV.

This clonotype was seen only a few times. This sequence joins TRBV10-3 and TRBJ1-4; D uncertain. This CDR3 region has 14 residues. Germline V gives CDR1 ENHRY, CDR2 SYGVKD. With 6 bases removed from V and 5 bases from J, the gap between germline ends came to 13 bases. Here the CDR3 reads CAIRKDGSNEKLFF. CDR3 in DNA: TGTGCCATCAGAAAGGACGGATCCAATGAAAAACTGTTTTTT.

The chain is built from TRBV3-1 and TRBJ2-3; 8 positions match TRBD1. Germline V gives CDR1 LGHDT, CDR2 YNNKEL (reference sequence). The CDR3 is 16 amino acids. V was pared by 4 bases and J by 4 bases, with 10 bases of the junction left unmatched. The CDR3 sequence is CASSRQRDRRADTQYF. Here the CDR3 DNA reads TGTGCCAGCAGCCGCCAAAGGGACAGGCGGGCAGATACGCAGTATTTT.

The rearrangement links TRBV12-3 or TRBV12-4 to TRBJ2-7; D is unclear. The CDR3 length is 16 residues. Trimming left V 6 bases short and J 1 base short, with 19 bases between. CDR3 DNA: TGTGCCAGCAGCCCTCACCTAGGGCCCGTATCCTACGAGCAGTACTTC. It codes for CASSPHLGPVSYEQYF.

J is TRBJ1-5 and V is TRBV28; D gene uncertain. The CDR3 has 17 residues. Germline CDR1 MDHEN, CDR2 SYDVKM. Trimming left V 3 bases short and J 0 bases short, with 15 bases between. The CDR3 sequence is CASSFLDGRYSNQPQHF. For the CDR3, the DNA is TGTGCCAGCAGTTTCCTCGACGGGCGCTATAGCAATCAGCCCCAGCATTTT.

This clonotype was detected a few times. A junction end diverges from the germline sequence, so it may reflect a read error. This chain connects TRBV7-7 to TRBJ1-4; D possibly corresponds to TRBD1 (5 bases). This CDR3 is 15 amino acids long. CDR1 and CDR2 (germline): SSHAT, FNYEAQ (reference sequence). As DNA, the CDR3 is TGTGCTAGCAGCGCCACAGGTGCGCGGACTGAAAAACTGTTTTTT. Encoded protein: CASSATGARTEKLFF.